Listed here are 27 T cell receptor beta chains from one sample, sequenced in a study of OX40 agonist ivuxolimab in advanced cancers. Assay used: immunoSEQ multiplex PCR; TCRdb lists only in-frame clones, some missing. The data contain about 110,000 clones, about 91% of them singletons. Sequencing used CD4+ or CD8+ T cells sorted from blood, obtained in a trial of the OX40 agonist ivuxolimab. These receptors were obtained from an adult with an advanced solid tumor such as melanoma, head and neck, liver or kidney cancer.

This sequence joins TRBV30 and TRBJ2-1; 9 nucleotides agree with TRBD2. The germline gives CDR1 GTSNPN, CDR2 SVGIG (reference sequence). CDR3 length: 13 amino acids. V shed 5 bases, J shed 4 bases, and the junction held 3 bases outside the gene matches. The CDR3 loop is CAWASGVYNEQFF. The CDR3 bases are TGTGCCTGGGCTAGCGGGGTTTACAATGAGCAGTTCTTC. Filled out from reference TRBV30 and TRBJ2-1, the complete variable domain reads SQTIHQWPATLVQPVGSPLSLECTVEGTSNPNLYWYRQAAGRGLQLLFYSVGIGQISSEVPQNLSASRPQDRQFILSSKKLLLSDSGFYLCAWASGVYNEQFFGPGTRLTVL.

This clone was counted once. The rearrangement uses TRBV11-2 and TRBJ2-2; D might be TRBD1 (5 bases). The CDR3 runs to 15 residues. CDR1 is SGHAT, CDR2 FQNNGV, per germline. The V gene lost 2 bases and the J gene lost 1 base, with 8 bases spanning the gap. DNA of the CDR3: TGTGCCAGCAGCTTACAGGGTCAGAACACCGGGGAGCTGTTTTTT. Amino acids: CASSLQGQNTGELFF.

The genes are TRBV27 and TRBJ1-3; perhaps TRBD1 as D (5 bases). The ends were cut back, 5 bases at V and 9 bases at J, with 23 bases in the middle. Germline V gene data show CDR1 as MNHEY and CDR2 as SMNVEV (reference sequence). The CDR3 totals 16 residues. CDR3 amino acids: CASSRLRGRGDGTIYF. The CDR3 DNA follows: TGTGCCAGCAGTCGCCTACGGGGACGCGGCGACGGCACCATATATTTT.

This clone is a singleton in its sample. The rearrangement links TRBV6-1 to TRBJ1-6, with TRBD1 identical over 11 bases. Germline V gene data show CDR1 as MNHNS and CDR2 as SASEGT. CDR3 length: 14 amino acids. The V gene end was trimmed by 7 bases and the J gene end by 8 bases; junction bases not matched to a gene: 4. CDR3 amino acids: CASNRDRGDSPLHF. The DNA of the CDR3 is TGTGCCAGCAACCGGGACAGGGGGGATTCACCCCTCCACTTT.

The chain combines TRBV5-1 with TRBJ2-1; 12 bases agree with TRBD2. The CDR3 loop spans 16 amino acids. Losses at the gene ends were 4 bases for V and 6 bases for J; bases not matched to a gene: 8. Germline-derived CDR1 and CDR2 are SGHRS and YFSETQ. This chain's CDR3 is CASSGSGTSGSNEQFF. In DNA, the CDR3 is TGCGCCAGCAGCGGGTCCGGGACTAGCGGGTCCAATGAGCAGTTCTTC.

This CDR3 reads CASSSQAPAMGGDTQYF. CDR3 DNA sequence: TGTGCCAGCAGCTCCCAGGCCCCAGCGATGGGCGGAGATACGCAGTATTTT. V is TRBV7-2 and J is TRBJ2-3; D gene uncertain. V was trimmed by 4 bases and J by 5 bases, leaving 22 bases between them. Germline V CDR1 and CDR2: SGHTA, FQGNSA. This CDR3 is built from 17 residues.

This sequence joins TRBV6-5 and TRBJ1-2; D is perhaps TRBD1 (6 bases). Germline V CDR1 and CDR2: MNHEY, SVGAGI. The CDR3 loop spans 13 amino acids. V gave up 8 bases and J gave up 6 bases, with 16 bases separating them. The CDR3 spells CASDRSGGDGYTF. The CDR3 DNA is TGTGCCAGCGACCGGTCGGGGGGCGATGGCTACACCTTC.

The gene calls are TRBV5-6 and TRBJ1-2, with D possibly being TRBD1 (6 bases). The germline V gene has CDR1 SGHDT and CDR2 YYEEEE. The V and J ends lost 0 bases and 7 bases respectively, with 10 bases between them. This CDR3 spans 13 amino acids. CDR3 protein: CASSLARGLGYTF. The CDR3 nucleotides read TGTGCCAGCAGCTTGGCCAGGGGCCTTGGCTACACCTTC.

This clone appeared a single time. The chain has TRBV27 and TRBJ2-3, with D possibly being TRBD1 (6 bases). The CDR3 covers 16 residues. Germline V gene sequence: CDR1 MNHEY, CDR2 SMNVEV (reference sequence). The V and J ends lost 8 bases and 2 bases respectively, with 20 bases between them. The CDR3 nucleotides are TGTGCCAGCGCCGTGTTAGGGGGTTCGCACACAGATACGCAGTATTTT. Translated, it gives CASAVLGGSHTDTQYF.

The rearrangement joins TRBV7-6 to TRBJ1-3; D gene ambiguous. Trimming pared 0 bases from V and 0 bases from J, leaving 9 bases between. The CDR3 covers 16 residues. CDR1 SGHVS and CDR2 FNYEAQ come from the germline V gene. The CDR3 DNA sequence: TGTGCCAGCAGCTTAGCGGCCCCCTACTCTGGAAACACCATATATTTT. Residues: CASSLAAPYSGNTIYF. The variable domain in full, completed from reference TRBV7-6 and TRBJ1-3, reads GAGVSQSPRYKVTKRGQDVALRCDPISGHVSLYWYRQALGQGPEFLTYFNYEAQQDKSGLPNDRFSAERPEGSISTLTIQRTEQRDSAMYRCASSLAAPYSGNTIYFGEGSWLTVV.

This clone was recorded once. The rearrangement uses TRBV7-2 and TRBJ2-2; TRBD1 aligns across 7 bases. With 4 bases clipped from V and 7 bases from J, the junction kept 6 bases outside the gene matches. The CDR3 length is 14 residues. CDR1 SGHTA and CDR2 FQGNSA come from the germline V gene. The CDR3 protein is CASSSRGGSGELFF. The CDR3 DNA reads as TGTGCCAGCAGCTCCAGAGGGGGCAGCGGGGAGCTGTTTTTT.

The genes are TRBV30 and TRBJ2-7; TRBD1 might be the D (5 bases). CDR1 is GTSNPN, CDR2 SVGIG, per germline (reference sequence). This CDR3 comprises 13 residues. Trimming removed 0 bases from V and 4 bases from J, with 10 bases in between. The CDR3 sequence: CAWSVNRKYEQYF. The DNA of the CDR3 is TGTGCCTGGAGTGTAAACAGGAAATACGAGCAGTACTTC.

V usage is TRBV6-1 and J usage is TRBJ2-5, with a weak D call TRBD2 (5 bases). Trimming removed 2 bases from V and 5 bases from J, with 15 bases in between. The CDR3 is 15 residues long. Germline CDR1 and CDR2: MNHNS and SASEGT. DNA for the CDR3: TGTGCCAGCAGTGAATTGGGTCTAGCCGGGGAGACCCAGTACTTC. As protein: CASSELGLAGETQYF.

In its sample, this clone was seen once. V usage is TRBV6-5 and J usage is TRBJ2-7; the match to TRBD2 covers 10 bases. This CDR3 comprises 15 residues. V shed 5 bases, J shed 7 bases, and the junction held 11 bases outside the gene matches. CDR1 and CDR2 (germline): MNHEY, SVGAGI. The CDR3 is CASSILAGVSWEQYF. The CDR3 DNA follows: TGTGCCAGCAGTATCCTAGCGGGGGTGTCGTGGGAGCAGTACTTC.

V and J are TRBV2 and TRBJ2-1, with 7 nucleotides matching TRBD1. This CDR3 region has 13 residues. The V gene end was trimmed by 8 bases and the J gene end by 2 bases; junction bases not matched to a gene: 3. CDR1 SNHLY and CDR2 FYNNEI come from the germline V gene. The CDR3 nucleotides are TGTGCCAGCCTGGACAGGACCTACAATGAGCAGTTCTTC. Its translation: CASLDRTYNEQFF.

The chain has TRBV27 and TRBJ1-5; 10 bases are shared with TRBD1. This CDR3 contains 18 residues. The V gene's germline CDR1 is MNHEY and CDR2 SMNVEV (reference sequence). After removal of 3 bases from V and 0 bases from J, the junction contained 8 bases not matched to a gene. The CDR3 loop is CASSLSGTGANSNQPQHF. For the CDR3, the DNA is TGTGCCAGCAGTTTGTCCGGGACAGGGGCGAATAGCAATCAGCCCCAGCATTTT.

V gene TRBV4-2 combines with J gene TRBJ2-2; D is undetermined. CDR1 is LGHNA, CDR2 YNFKEQ, per germline. V was pared by 1 base and J by 4 bases, with 10 bases between. This CDR3 contains 15 residues. The CDR3 here is CASSQGGWGTGELFF. The CDR3 DNA reads as TGTGCCAGCAGCCAAGGCGGCTGGGGCACCGGGGAGCTGTTTTTT.

V is TRBV30 and J is TRBJ1-2; unclear D gene. There are 13 residues in the CDR3. Germline CDR1 and CDR2: GTSNPN and SVGIG (reference sequence). The V gene lost 0 bases and the J gene lost 1 base, with 6 bases spanning the gap. CDR3 sequence: CAWSVGNNYGYTF. CDR3 bases: TGTGCCTGGAGTGTTGGCAATAACTATGGCTACACCTTC.

V and J are TRBV19 and TRBJ1-1; 9 nucleotides align to TRBD1. The CDR3 spans 13 residues. Germline-derived CDR1 and CDR2 are LNHDA and SQIVND (reference sequence). With V trimmed by 7 bases and J by 2 bases, 2 bases remained unmatched. CDR3 sequence reads: CASKDRGNTEAFF. As DNA, the CDR3 is TGTGCCAGTAAGGACAGGGGTAACACTGAAGCTTTCTTT.

V gene TRBV5-1 combines with J gene TRBJ2-7; D possibly corresponds to TRBD2 (5 bases). This CDR3 is built from 12 residues. The germline V gene encodes CDR1 SGHRS and CDR2 YFSETQ. The ends were cut back, 4 bases at V and 2 bases at J, with 7 bases in the middle. The CDR3 spells CASSRDPYEQYF. The CDR3 DNA reads TGCGCCAGCAGCCGGGATCCCTACGAGCAGTACTTC.

The chain combines TRBV19 with TRBJ1-4; D gene unclear. V lost 5 bases to trimming and J lost 8 bases, with 12 bases between them. Germline V gene sequence: CDR1 LNHDA, CDR2 SQIVND (reference sequence). CDR3 length: 13 amino acids. CDR3 sequence (DNA): TGTGCCAGTAGTCCAACGCGGGAGGAAAAACTGTTTTTT. Residues: CASSPTREEKLFF.

The chain recombines TRBV10-3 with TRBJ1-2; 8 bases agree with TRBD1. The CDR3 sequence is 13 residues long. J gave up 4 bases and V 10 bases, and 8 bases lay outside the gene matches. Germline V gene sequence: CDR1 ENHRY, CDR2 SYGVKD. The CDR3: CATVQGESYGYTF. The CDR3, as DNA: TGTGCCACAGTACAGGGGGAATCCTATGGCTACACCTTC.

This sequence joins TRBV10-3 and TRBJ1-5; the D gene is possibly TRBD1 (5 bases). V gave up 6 bases and J gave up 5 bases, with 11 bases separating them. This CDR3 has 13 residues. CDR1 ENHRY and CDR2 SYGVKD come from the germline V gene. The DNA for the CDR3 is TGTGCCATCAGGGGGACCTTAGATCAGCCCCAGCATTTT. Protein sequence: CAIRGTLDQPQHF.

The V and J genes are TRBV30 and TRBJ1-1, with D hard to call. The CDR3 extends over 14 amino acids. Germline CDR1 is GTSNPN and CDR2 is SVGIG (reference sequence). Deletions cut 3 bases from V and 4 bases from J, with 15 bases between. CDR3 in amino acids: CAWRIGGFSTEAFF. The CDR3 bases are TGTGCCTGGAGAATAGGAGGGTTCAGCACTGAAGCTTTCTTT.

The chain employs TRBV5-4 and TRBJ1-5, with a possible D match to TRBD1 (6 bases). The germline V gene has CDR1 SGHNT and CDR2 YYREEE (reference sequence). This CDR3 has 15 residues. The ends were cut back, 0 bases at V and 4 bases at J, with 11 bases in the middle. The CDR3 DNA follows: TGTGCCAGCAGCTTGGCGGGACACCCGAATCAGCCCCAGCATTTT. Translated, it gives CASSLAGHPNQPQHF.

V and J are TRBV6-5 and TRBJ1-4; TRBD1 agrees at 8 bases. This CDR3 has 14 amino acids. The germline V gene has CDR1 MNHEY and CDR2 SVGAGI. Trimming cost V 6 bases and J 4 bases; bases outside gene matches: 4. The CDR3: CASSLDRVNEKLFF. Here the CDR3 DNA reads TGTGCCAGCAGCCTGGACAGGGTTAATGAAAAACTGTTTTTT.

This clone was found a few times. The chain recombines TRBV10-1 with TRBJ2-6, with a tentative D call TRBD1 (5 bases). Per germline, CDR1 WNHNN and CDR2 SYGVQD (reference sequence). V was pared by 5 bases and J by 0 bases, with 8 bases between. This CDR3 region has 15 residues. This chain's CDR3 is CASSSDSSGANVLTF. CDR3 nucleotides: TGCGCCAGCAGTTCTGACAGCTCTGGGGCCAACGTCCTGACTTTC.